The 30 T cell receptor beta chains in this list originate from one sample, sequenced in a study of vaccination and CD4 T cells after COVID-19. Their recognized antigens are unknown. The treatment is: approximately 9-day PBMC culture with coronavirus spike peptide pools or control peptides (ViraFEST assay). Researchers collected the unexposed donor's CD4+ T cells before the COVID-19 pandemic (2011-2018). The Oncomine TCR Beta short-read assay was applied to DNA of cultured CD4+ T cells. CD4+ T cells were cultured, and genomic DNA was extracted from them. TCRdb itself ran the PCR reads through MiXCR, one entry per CDR3 protein. The data hold approximately 9,800 distinct CDR3 sequences, with approximately 44% observed a single time. The source material was CD4+ T cells from blood, cultured in vitro. These receptors all come from a human donor in good health.

The chain links TRBV18 to TRBJ2-7, with D perhaps TRBD1 or TRBD2 (5 bases each). The V gene lost 6 bases and the J gene lost 0 bases, with 12 bases spanning the gap. Germline values: CDR1 KGHSH, CDR2 LQKENI. The CDR3 spans 14 residues. In DNA, the CDR3 is TGTGCCAGCTCCCTCCGGGACGTCTCCTACGAGCAGTACTTC. Protein sequence: CASSLRDVSYEQYF.

The chain employs TRBV4-3 and TRBJ1-5, with unresolved D. Trimming took 0 bases from V and 2 from J, leaving 5 bases between them. This CDR3 is 14 amino acids long. Germline values: CDR1 LGHNA, CDR2 YSLEER. This CDR3 reads CASSQDFGNQPQHF. Written as DNA, the CDR3 is TGCGCCAGCAGCCAAGATTTCGGCAATCAGCCCCAGCATTTT.

The CDR3 DNA sequence: TGTGCCAGCAGCAATCTCCACCTAGCGGGAGGGCCAAAGACCCAGTACTTC. It is translated as CASSNLHLAGGPKTQYF. V gene TRBV7-2 combines with J gene TRBJ2-5; 12 bases are shared with TRBD2. The CDR3 runs 17 residues. V dropped 5 bases and J dropped 6; count of bases not matched to a gene: 13. Germline assignment: CDR1 SGHTA and CDR2 FQGNSA. The full variable domain, with the rest looked up from reference TRBV7-2 and TRBJ2-5, is GAGVSQSPSNKVTEKGKDVELRCDPISGHTALYWYRQSLGQGLEFLIYFQGNSAPDKSGLPSDRFSAERTGGSVSTLTIQRTQQEDSAVYLCASSNLHLAGGPKTQYFGPGTRLLVL.

This clonotype has more than one count but fewer than ten. The V call is TRBV27, the J call TRBJ2-2, with unresolved D. The CDR3 contains 15 residues. The germline V and J ends were trimmed by 6 bases and 4 bases, with 15 bases remaining between them. From germline, CDR1 is MNHEY and CDR2 SMNVEV (reference sequence). This chain's CDR3 is CASSLLSTVTGELFF. In DNA form, the CDR3 reads TGTGCCAGCAGCCTACTAAGCACCGTCACCGGGGAGCTGTTTTTT.

The chain is built from TRBV7-9 and TRBJ2-7, with D perhaps matching TRBD1 (5 bases). The CDR3 extends over 10 amino acids. Trimming pared 3 bases from V and 10 bases from J, leaving 7 bases between. In germline, CDR1 is SEHNR, CDR2 FQNEAQ (reference sequence). The CDR3 region has the DNA TGTGCCAGCAGCTTGACAGTCCAGTACTTC. Translation: CASSLTVQYF.

This clonotype was observed a handful of times. This rearrangement joins TRBV6-1 to TRBJ1-2, with 8 nucleotides matching TRBD1. Germline V gene data show CDR1 as MNHNS and CDR2 as SASEGT. J lost 6 bases, V lost 5 bases, and 8 bases had no gene match. This CDR3 contains 14 residues. The CDR3 protein is CASSRGQGWDGYTF. DNA of the CDR3: TGTGCCAGCAGTCGCGGACAGGGATGGGATGGCTACACCTTC.

This clonotype was observed once. This chain connects TRBV20-1 to TRBJ2-7; TRBD2 aligns across 12 bases. The length of the CDR3 is 15 residues. From germline, CDR1 is DFQATT and CDR2 SNEGSKA (reference sequence). J gave up 2 bases and V 0 bases, and 2 bases lay outside the gene matches. In nucleotides, the CDR3 is TGCAGTGCTAGAGAACTAGCGGGAGGACCCTACGAGCAGTACTTC. This codes for CSARELAGGPYEQYF.

This clonotype was seen a few times. The chain joins TRBV27 to TRBJ2-3, with D perhaps given as TRBD1 or TRBD2 (5 bases each). The germline V gene encodes CDR1 MNHEY and CDR2 SMNVEV (reference sequence). V lost 3 bases to trimming and J lost 3 bases, with 19 bases between them. The CDR3 extends over 17 amino acids. CDR3: CASSFRPLGVATDTQYF. In DNA form, the CDR3 reads TGTGCCAGCAGTTTCCGCCCCCTGGGGGTAGCAACAGATACGCAGTATTTT.

The rearrangement joins TRBV7-2 to TRBJ2-3; 9 bases fit TRBD2. V was clipped by 3 bases and J by 0 bases; unmatched bases: 1. The germline CDR1 and CDR2 sequences are SGHTA and FQGNSA. The CDR3 is 15 amino acids. This CDR3 is CASSFSGSSTDTQYF. In nucleotides, the CDR3 is TGTGCCAGCAGCTTTAGCGGGAGTAGCACAGATACGCAGTATTTT.

This chain connects TRBV6-1 to TRBJ2-3; no definite D call. Germline V gene data show CDR1 as MNHNS and CDR2 as SASEGT. The CDR3 has 13 residues. V was trimmed by 8 bases and J by 3 bases, leaving 12 bases between them. CDR3 loop: CASAGFGTDTQYF. For the CDR3, the DNA is TGTGCCAGCGCCGGTTTTGGGACAGATACGCAGTATTTT.

The chain is built from TRBV28 and TRBJ2-3; D is perhaps TRBD2 (5 bases). The germline CDR1 and CDR2 sequences are MDHEN and SYDVKM. The CDR3 sequence is 16 residues long. V dropped 1 base and J dropped 0 bases, with 11 bases sitting between them. This CDR3 reads CASSLLAHLSTDTQYF. The CDR3 nucleotides are TGTGCCAGCAGTTTATTAGCGCACCTAAGCACAGATACGCAGTATTTT. The whole variable domain, remainder taken from reference TRBV28 and TRBJ2-3, is DVKVTQSSRYLVKRTGEKVFLECVQDMDHENMFWYRQDPGLGLRLIYFSYDVKMKEKGDIPEGYSVSREKKERFSLILESASTNQTSMYLCASSLLAHLSTDTQYFGPGTRLTVL.

This clonotype has only one observation. The V gene is TRBV11-1, the J gene TRBJ2-4, with D perhaps matching TRBD1 (6 bases). Germline CDR1 is SGHAT and CDR2 is FQDESV (reference sequence). V shed 4 bases and J shed 7 bases, with 8 bases lying between them. The CDR3 totals 12 residues. CDR3 sequence (DNA): TGTGCCAGCAGCTCAGGGGTTAACATTCAGTACTTC. Translation: CASSSGVNIQYF.

The chain joins TRBV11-2 to TRBJ2-3, with 10 bases matching TRBD2. The CDR3 runs to 16 residues. V lost 0 bases, J lost 0 bases, and 0 bases stayed unmatched. Germline V gives CDR1 SGHAT, CDR2 FQNNGV. The CDR3 DNA is TGTGCCAGCAGCTTAGAGACTAGCGGGAGCACAGATACGCAGTATTTT. It is translated as CASSLETSGSTDTQYF. Combining the CDR3 with reference TRBV11-2 and TRBJ2-3 gives the whole variable domain EAGVAQSPRYKIIEKRQSVAFWCNPISGHATLYWYQQILGQGPKLLIQFQNNGVVDDSQLPKDRFSAERLKGVDSTLKIQPAKLEDSAVYLCASSLETSGSTDTQYFGPGTRLTVL.

In its sample, this clonotype is medium-sized. The chain combines TRBV20-1 with TRBJ2-1; D may be TRBD2 (5 bases). Germline CDR1 and CDR2: DFQATT and SNEGSKA (reference sequence). This CDR3 is 16 amino acids long. The germline V and J ends were trimmed by 3 bases and 5 bases, with 20 bases remaining between them. The DNA for the CDR3 is TGCAGTGCTAGCCGACGACTGGCGGGTAAGGACAATGAGCAGTTCTTC. This translates into CSASRRLAGKDNEQFF.

V and J are TRBV6-5 and TRBJ1-6; D is possibly TRBD1 (5 bases). Trimming took 1 base from V and 12 from J, leaving 16 bases between them. Germline CDR1 reads MNHEY; CDR2 reads SVGAGI. This CDR3 region has 15 residues. The CDR3 here is CASSYWGTGREPLHF. The CDR3 DNA reads as TGTGCCAGCAGTTACTGGGGAACGGGGCGCGAACCCCTCCACTTT.

This chain connects TRBV7-9 to TRBJ2-3; tentatively, D is TRBD2 (5 bases). The CDR3 sequence is 15 residues long. Germline V lookup: CDR1 SEHNR, CDR2 FQNEAQ (reference sequence). Trimming left V 5 bases short and J 3 bases short, with 15 bases between. CDR3 DNA: TGTGCCAGCAGCCTTGGATGGGAGAGGACAGATACGCAGTATTTT. Translating gives CASSLGWERTDTQYF.

CDR3 DNA sequence: TGCAGTGCTAGAGATACCGGGAAGGGGGGAAATTCACCCCTCCACTTT. This codes for CSARDTGKGGNSPLHF. The chain has TRBV20-1 and TRBJ1-6; D is perhaps TRBD1 (6 bases). There are 16 residues in the CDR3. Trimming pared 0 bases from V and 7 bases from J, leaving 16 bases between. The V gene's germline CDR1 is DFQATT and CDR2 SNEGSKA (reference sequence).

The chain links TRBV5-6 to TRBJ2-5; D is possibly TRBD1 (5 bases). Germline CDR1 and CDR2: SGHDT and YYEEEE. The CDR3 runs 16 residues. Between the trimmed V and J ends, which lost 2 bases and 1 base, there was a span of 15 bases. CDR3 bases: TGTGCCAGCAGCTTTAGGGGAATCACCTCCCAAGAGACCCAGTACTTC. Translation: CASSFRGITSQETQYF.

This chain joins TRBV28 and TRBJ2-7; unclear D gene. CDR3 length: 12 residues. The V end lost 2 bases, the J end lost 4 bases, and 6 bases lay between the germline ends. CDR1 and CDR2 from the germline V gene are MDHEN and SYDVKM. The DNA for the CDR3 is TGTGCCAGCAGTTTACTGGAGTACGAGCAGTACTTC. It yields the protein CASSLLEYEQYF.

This clonotype was picked up a small number of times. This rearrangement joins TRBV7-2 to TRBJ2-5; D unresolved. There are 12 residues in the CDR3. The germline V gene has CDR1 SGHTA and CDR2 FQGNSA. With 3 bases removed from V and 5 bases from J, the gap between germline ends came to 7 bases. CDR3: CASSFRSETQYF. The CDR3 nucleotides are TGTGCCAGCAGCTTCCGGTCGGAGACCCAGTACTTC.

This clonotype has more than one count but fewer than ten. The rearrangement joins TRBV5-1 to TRBJ1-5; no definite D call. In germline, CDR1 is SGHRS, CDR2 YFSETQ. The ends were cut back, 4 bases at V and 9 bases at J, with 11 bases in the middle. The CDR3 loop spans 12 amino acids. Here the CDR3 reads CASSVEGGPQHF. In DNA, the CDR3 is TGCGCCAGCAGCGTGGAGGGAGGGCCCCAGCATTTT. The full variable domain, completed using reference TRBV5-1 and TRBJ1-5, is KAGVTQTPRYLIKTRGQQVTLSCSPISGHRSVSWYQQTPGQGLQFLFEYFSETQRNKGNFPGRFSGRQFSNSRSEMNVSTLELGDSALYLCASSVEGGPQHFGDGTRLSIL.

The chain employs TRBV2 and TRBJ2-5; D is perhaps TRBD1 or TRBD2 (5 bases each). V gave up 9 bases and J gave up 0 bases, with 11 bases separating them. The CDR3 covers 13 residues. Germline lookup yields CDR1 SNHLY and CDR2 FYNNEI. CDR3 in DNA: TGTGCCAGAGGAGGCAGGGACCAAGAGACCCAGTACTTC. It codes for CARGGRDQETQYF.

V gene TRBV15 combines with J gene TRBJ2-2; 7 bases line up with TRBD1. Germline CDR1 LNHNV, CDR2 YYDKDF (reference sequence). CDR3 length equals 15 residues. V gave up 1 base and J gave up 8 bases; unmatched junction bases: 7. The CDR3 region has the DNA TGTGCCACCAGCAGAGGACCGCACAGGGGAGGGGAGCTGTTTTTT. It translates to CATSRGPHRGGELFF. Looking up the rest from reference TRBV15 and TRBJ2-2 gives the full variable domain: DAMVIQNPRYQVTQFGKPVTLSCSQTLNHNVMYWYQQKSSQAPKLLFHYYDKDFNNEADTPDNFQSRRPNTSFCFLDIRSPGLGDTAMYLCATSRGPHRGGELFFGEGSRLTVL.

This clonotype was observed a few times. The chain employs TRBV14 and TRBJ2-5; no reliable D call. V gave up 0 bases and J gave up 4 bases, with 9 bases separating them. The CDR3 contains 14 residues. Germline V gene data show CDR1 as SGHDN and CDR2 as FVKESK. The CDR3 DNA follows: TGTGCCAGCAGCCAAGATTGGGGATCAGAGACCCAGTACTTC. Translation gives CASSQDWGSETQYF. The entire variable domain, with the rest obtained from reference TRBV14 and TRBJ2-5, is as follows: EAGVTQFPSHSVIEKGQTVTLRCDPISGHDNLYWYRRVMGKEIKFLLHFVKESKQDESGMPNNRFLAERTGGTYSTLKVQPAELEDSGVYFCASSQDWGSETQYFGPGTRLLVL.

This clonotype was found a few times. This chain links TRBV20-1 with TRBJ1-1, with D tentatively TRBD1 (5 bases). The length of the CDR3 is 12 residues. Germline V gene sequence: CDR1 DFQATT, CDR2 SNEGSKA (reference sequence). CDR3 loop: CRVDPWDAEAFF. In nucleotides, the CDR3 is TGCAGGGTCGACCCTTGGGACGCTGAAGCTTTCTTT.

This clonotype was seen more than once but under ten times. The V call is TRBV7-2, the J call TRBJ2-5; a possible D gene is TRBD2 (5 bases). The ends were cut back, 1 base at V and 0 bases at J, with 9 bases in the middle. Per the germline V gene, CDR1 is SGHTA and CDR2 is FQGNSA. This CDR3 region has 15 residues. CDR3 in amino acids: CASSLDGRNQETQYF. CDR3 DNA: TGTGCCAGCAGCTTAGATGGGAGAAACCAAGAGACCCAGTACTTC.

In its sample, this clonotype was seen a few times. The chain carries TRBV19 and TRBJ1-1, with D hard to call. Trimming pared 5 bases from V and 5 bases from J, leaving 18 bases between. Germline V gives CDR1 LNHDA, CDR2 SQIVND (reference sequence). CDR3 size: 15 residues. The chain's CDR3 is CASSPPGLGGTEAFF. Here the CDR3 DNA reads TGTGCCAGTAGTCCCCCCGGCCTCGGCGGGACTGAAGCTTTCTTT.

This clonotype was counted a few times. The V gene is TRBV24-1, the J gene TRBJ2-3; 7 bases agree with TRBD2. The CDR3 length is 16 residues. The ends lost 6 bases at V and 1 base at J; junction bases unmatched: 9. In germline, CDR1 is KGHDR, CDR2 SFDVKD. CDR3 sequence: CATSIETSFGTDTQYF. The CDR3 nucleotides are TGTGCCACCAGTATAGAGACTAGCTTCGGCACAGATACGCAGTATTTT.

The V gene is TRBV6-2 or TRBV6-3, the J gene TRBJ1-5; D is possibly TRBD1 (5 bases). V was clipped by 1 base and J by 0 bases, with 13 bases between them. The V gene's germline CDR1 is MNHEY and CDR2 SVGEGT. The CDR3 runs 17 residues. CDR3 nucleotides: TGTGCCAGCAGTTACTGGGGCGGCGCCTATAGCAATCAGCCCCAGCATTTT. It codes for CASSYWGGAYSNQPQHF.

The chain recombines TRBV7-8 with TRBJ1-2, with D uncertain. Looked up from germline, CDR1 is SGHVS and CDR2 is FQNEAQ. Trimming left V 3 bases short and J 6 bases short, with 8 bases between. The CDR3 has 12 residues. The CDR3 loop is CASSFDGNGYTF. The CDR3 nucleotides are TGTGCCAGCAGCTTCGATGGGAATGGCTACACCTTC.